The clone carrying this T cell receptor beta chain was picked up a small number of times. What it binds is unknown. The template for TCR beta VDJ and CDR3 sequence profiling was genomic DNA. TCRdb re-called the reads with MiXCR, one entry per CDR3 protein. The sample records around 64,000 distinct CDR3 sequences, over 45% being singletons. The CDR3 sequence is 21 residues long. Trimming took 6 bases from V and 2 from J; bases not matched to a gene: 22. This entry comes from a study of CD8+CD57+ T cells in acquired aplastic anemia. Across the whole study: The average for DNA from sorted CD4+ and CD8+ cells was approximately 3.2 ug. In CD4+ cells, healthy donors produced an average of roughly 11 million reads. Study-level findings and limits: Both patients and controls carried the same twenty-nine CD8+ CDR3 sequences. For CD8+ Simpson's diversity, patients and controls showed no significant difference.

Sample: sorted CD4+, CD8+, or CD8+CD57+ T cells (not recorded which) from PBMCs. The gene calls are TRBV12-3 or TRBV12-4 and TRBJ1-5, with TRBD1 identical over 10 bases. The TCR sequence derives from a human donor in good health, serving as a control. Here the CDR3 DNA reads TGTGCCAGCAGAGTAAAGGGTGCGGACAGGGGGTGGGCTTGGGGCAATCAGCCCCAGCATTTT. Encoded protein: CASRVKGADRGWAWGNQPQHF.